This TCR beta chain came from a study of Graves' ophthalmopathy and Graves' hyperthyroidism. Study-level points and caveats: Detected in blood as well were most expanded thyroid clonotypes with frequency above 0.001.

The study recruited hyperthyroidism patients aged 18 to 65 who were newly diagnosed, under 2 months' duration. The study excluded patients with other autoimmune diseases, uncontrolled infections, pregnancy or lactation. Fresh peripheral blood, over 9.5 ml, was the PBMC source. This clonotype was counted many times. The antigen is undetermined. CDR3 regions of TCR beta were amplified from RNA transcripts. HTBI primers were used in a first-round RT-PCR, which preceded a second-round multiplex PCR. One entry per CDR3 protein results from TCRdb running MiXCR on the multiplex PCR reads. The top ten clones hold roughly 6.9% of a sample with about 620,000 distinct CDR3 sequences, 22% of them seen once. The sample consisted of peripheral blood. The sequence was collected from a woman between 18 and 29 years old with stable Graves' hyperthyroidism. Some clones in this sample may be carry-over from other donors' samples.

The CDR3 DNA follows: TGTGCCTGGAGCGGCGGGACAGGCGGTAATTCACCCCTCCACTTT. Encoded protein: CAWSGGTGGNSPLHF. The genes are TRBV30 and TRBJ1-6; 8 bases fit TRBD1. Germline-derived CDR1 and CDR2 are GTSNPN and SVGIG (reference sequence). CDR3 length equals 15 residues. Trimming at V came to 3 bases and at J to 6 bases, leaving 7 bases not matched to a gene.